Listed below are T cell receptor beta chains from one sample, sequenced in a study of blood T cell repertoires in COVID-19. Libraries were prepared by immunoSEQ multiplex PCR; TCRdb keeps only in-frame clonotypes and omits some of them. The sample has 70,000 to 90,000 clones, around 67% seen once. Sequencing was carried out using peripheral blood. The source is a human donor with acute or convalescent COVID-19. The donor label of this sample is uncertain. The CDR3 runs from the conserved cysteine through the conserved F or W. D genes are given only for firm matches. Expanded clones are given a class, and other clones once, few, many or no size at all.

>TRBV28|.|TRBD1|TRBJ2-2|15
TGTGCCAGCAGGTTGGAACAGGGGGCCACCGGGGAGCTGTTTTTT
CASRLEQGATGELFF
>TRBV19|few|TRBD1|TRBJ1-2|15
TGTGCCAGTAGCGGTTGGACAGGGTCCTTCTATGGCTACACCTTC
CASSGWTGSFYGYTF
>TRBV7-2|.|TRBD1|TRBJ2-3|17
TGTGCCAGCAGCTTTGGGACAGGGCCCTCGAGCACAGATACGCAGTATTTT
CASSFGTGPSSTDTQYF
>TRBV18|.|.|TRBJ2-1|14
TGTGCCAGCTCACGAGTACGGGACAACAATGAGCAGTTCTTC
CASSRVRDNNEQFF
>TRBV7-8|.|.|TRBJ2-1|12
TGTGCCAGCAGCTTGTCATACAATGAGCAGTTCTTC
CASSLSYNEQFF
>TRBV2|.|.|TRBJ1-5|15
TGTGCCAGCAGTGCCCGGGACATTGGGAATCAGCCCCAGCATTTT
CASSARDIGNQPQHF
>TRBV6-4|.|TRBD1|TRBJ2-1|15
TGTGCCAGCAGTTGGGACAGGGGCCCGATTAGGGAGCAGTTCTTC
CASSWDRGPIREQFF
>TRBV19|.|TRBD1|TRBJ1-1|14
TGTGCCAGTAGTTCAACAGGGGGGAACACTGAAGCTTTCTTT
CASSSTGGNTEAFF
>TRBV28|.|TRBD1|TRBJ1-3|16
TGTGCCAGCAGTGGGGACAGGCCTACCTCTGGAAACACCATATATTTT
CASSGDRPTSGNTIYF
>TRBV5-1|.|.|TRBJ1-4|15
TGCGCCAGCAGCTTCCGGACAGACGGAAATGAAAAACTGTTTTTT
CASSFRTDGNEKLFF
>TRBV7-9|.|TRBD2|TRBJ2-1|17
TGTGCCAGCAGCCTCCACGCTCTAGCGGGGAGCGGCAATGAGCAGTTCTTC
CASSLHALAGSGNEQFF
>TRBV28|few|.|TRBJ2-7|13
TGTGCCAGCAGACCCCCCGAGGTCCACGAGCAGTACTTC
CASRPPEVHEQYF
>TRBV28|.|TRBD2|TRBJ2-7|15
TGTGCCAGCAGTTTCCTCCCGGGACTAAACTACGAGCAGTACTTC
CASSFLPGLNYEQYF
>TRBV28|.|TRBD1|TRBJ2-1|14
TGTGCCAGCAGGAGACAGGGAAGTAGGTATGAGCAGTTCTTC
CASRRQGSRYEQFF
>TRBV28|once|TRBD1|TRBJ1-5|14
TGTGCCTCCCAGGGACAGGGAAGACATCAGCCCCAGCATTTT
CASQGQGRHQPQHF
>TRBV5-6|.|TRBD1|TRBJ2-7|14
TGTGCCAGCAGCTTGACAGGGGGCTTCTACGAGCAGTACTTC
CASSLTGGFYEQYF
>TRBV6-2/TRBV6-3|.|TRBD2|TRBJ2-7|16
TGTGCCAGCAGTTCCGGACTAGCGGGAGAAGTGCACGAGCAGTACTTC
CASSSGLAGEVHEQYF
>TRBV4-2|.|TRBD1|TRBJ2-1|15
TGTGCCAGCAGCCAAGCACAGGGGGCTGTAGATGAGCAGTTCTTC
CASSQAQGAVDEQFF
>TRBV18|.|TRBD1|TRBJ1-1|13
TGTGCCAGCTCTCTAGACAGGGCCACTGAAGCTTTCTTT
CASSLDRATEAFF
>TRBV7-2|.|TRBD2|TRBJ2-7|14
TGTGCCAGCAGCTTGGGCGGGGGGAACTACGAGCAGTACTTC
CASSLGGGNYEQYF
>TRBV5-6|.|.|TRBJ2-5|17
TGTGCCAGCAGCTTGTATTCTGGCGGCCGAGCCCAAGAGACCCAGTACTTC
CASSLYSGGRAQETQYF
>TRBV5-1|.|.|TRBJ2-1|15
TGCGCCAGCAGCTTGGACCTAGCTCGTGGAGGTGAGCAGTTCTTC
CASSLDLARGGEQFF
>TRBV21-1|once|.|TRBJ2-2|18
TGTGCCAGCAGCATCTGGGCGGGAGGGCCTAGAAGAGCCGGGGAGCTGTTTTTT
CASSIWAGGPRRAGELFF
>TRBV18|.|TRBD1|TRBJ1-6|15
TGTGCCAGCTCACCCCGACAGGGTGTCGATTCACCCCTCCACTTT
CASSPRQGVDSPLHF
>TRBV5-4|.|TRBD2|TRBJ2-5|16
TGTGCCAGCAGCCCGCCTAATAGCGGGCGCCAAGAGACCCAGTACTTC
CASSPPNSGRQETQYF
>TRBV24-1|once|TRBD2|TRBJ2-1|16
TGTGCCACCAGTGACCCTAGCGGGAGGAGTTACAATGAGCAGTTCTTC
CATSDPSGRSYNEQFF
>TRBV7-9|.|TRBD2|TRBJ2-5|13
TGTGCCAGCAGCCGGACTAGCGGAGAGACCCAGTACTTC
CASSRTSGETQYF
>TRBV28|.|TRBD1|TRBJ1-1|14
TGTGCCAGCAGTAGGGGGGACAGGAACACTGAAGCTTTCTTT
CASSRGDRNTEAFF
>TRBV6-5|.|.|TRBJ1-1|15
TGTGCCAGCAGTTACTCGACCAGGGTGAACACTGAAGCTTTCTTT
CASSYSTRVNTEAFF
>TRBV6-6|few|.|TRBJ2-2|11
TGTGCCAGCTCCCCGGGGGGGGAGCTGTTTTTT
CASSPGGELFF
>TRBV19|.|TRBD1|TRBJ1-6|14
TGTGCCAGTAGTATCCGGGACAGAAGTTCACCCCTCCACTTT
CASSIRDRSSPLHF
>TRBV3-1/TRBV3-2|.|TRBD2|TRBJ2-1|14
TGTGCCAGCAGCCAAAGCGGGACTTCATATGAGCAGTTCTTC
CASSQSGTSYEQFF
>TRBV24-1|once|.|TRBJ1-2|14
TGTGCCACCAGCAACTCCGGGTCTGCATATGGCTACACCTTC
CATSNSGSAYGYTF
>TRBV2|.|TRBD1|TRBJ1-4|16
TGTGCCAGCAGTCCACAGGGGGGGGCAACTAATGAAAAACTGTTTTTT
CASSPQGGATNEKLFF
>TRBV27|.|.|TRBJ1-1|14
TGTGCCAGCAGTTTTATGGGGGCGCCGACTGAAGCTTTCTTT
CASSFMGAPTEAFF
>TRBV19|.|.|TRBJ1-5|15
TGTGCCAGTAGTATAGGCGGGGGCGGCAATCAGCCCCAGCATTTT
CASSIGGGGNQPQHF
>TRBV28|.|TRBD2|TRBJ2-7|15
TGTGCCAGCAGTTCAATAAGCGGGAGGGCCGGTGAGCAGTACTTC
CASSSISGRAGEQYF
>TRBV5-1|.|TRBD1|TRBJ2-1|14
TGCGCCAGCAGCCTTGGCGACAGGGGATCGGAGCAGTTCTTC
CASSLGDRGSEQFF
>TRBV5-4|.|.|TRBJ1-2|17
TGTGCCAGCAGCTTGGTGTTAGGGGTGGAAGCTAACTATGGCTACACCTTC
CASSLVLGVEANYGYTF
>TRBV7-3|.|TRBD2|TRBJ2-2|15
TGTGCCAGCGGACTAGCGGCCACGGGGACCGGGGAGCTGTTTTTT
CASGLAATGTGELFF
>TRBV7-9|.|.|TRBJ1-5|13
TGTGCCAGCAGCTTAGGGGTCCCGGGGCCCCAGCATTTT
CASSLGVPGPQHF
>TRBV5-8|.|.|TRBJ2-7|15
TGTGCCAGCAGCTTGGATTCAGCAGGGGCCTACGAGCAGTACTTC
CASSLDSAGAYEQYF
>TRBV28|once|TRBD1|TRBJ1-5|15
TGTGCCAGCAGCCCGACAGGGGGCACGACTCAGCCCCAGCATTTT
CASSPTGGTTQPQHF
>TRBV5-1|.|.|TRBJ2-3|16
TGCGCCAGCAGCTTAGACAGTTATAGGCCCACAGATACGCAGTATTTT
CASSLDSYRPTDTQYF
>TRBV4-2|once|TRBD1|TRBJ1-6|17
TGTGCCAGCAGCCAAGATCACAGGGGCAGTATGGATTCACCCCTCCACTTT
CASSQDHRGSMDSPLHF
>TRBV18|.|TRBD1|TRBJ1-3|16
TGTGCCAGCTCACCACAACAGGGGAGTACTGGAAACACCATATATTTT
CASSPQQGSTGNTIYF
>TRBV6-5|.|.|TRBJ2-3|13
TGTGCCAGCAGCCCCCGCGGCACAGATACGCAGTATTTT
CASSPRGTDTQYF